Following are 3 T cell receptor beta chains from one sample sequenced in a study of T-cell reconstitution after alpha-beta-depleted transplantation in children. TCRbeta library construction was performed incorporating unique molecular identifiers. TCRdb re-derived calls from the PCR reads in MiXCR, one entry per CDR3 protein. Of around 380,000 distinct CDR3 sequences listed, roughly a tenth are singletons. The sequenced sample was PBMCs from the stem cell graft donor, obtained from the stem cell graft. These receptors were taken from a human donor who donated a stem cell graft to a child with acute myeloid leukemia.

Ten or more counts support this clonotype. This chain connects TRBV5-1 to TRBJ1-1; D uncertain. The CDR3 is made up of 14 amino acids. V gave up 3 bases and J gave up 3 bases, with 12 bases separating them. Per germline, CDR1 SGHRS and CDR2 YFSETQ. The CDR3 loop is CASSSGASYTEAFF. In DNA, the CDR3 is TGCGCCAGCAGCTCCGGTGCTAGTTACACTGAAGCTTTCTTT.

This clonotype was recorded a few times. The chain employs TRBV5-1 and TRBJ2-5; 12 bases map to TRBD2. The V gene end was trimmed by 5 bases and the J gene end by 5 bases; junction bases not matched to a gene: 7. The CDR3 consists of 15 residues. Per the germline V gene, CDR1 is SGHRS and CDR2 is YFSETQ. The CDR3 loop is CASRQTSGSGETQYF. CDR3 bases: TGCGCCAGCAGACAGACTAGCGGGAGCGGTGAGACCCAGTACTTC.

This clonotype was observed many times. The CDR3 bases are TGCAGCGTTTTAGGACGGGGACAAGAGACCCAGTACTTC. It specifies CSVLGRGQETQYF. The chain carries TRBV29-1 and TRBJ2-5; weak D call: TRBD2 (5 bases). CDR3 length: 13 residues. The V end was cut by 5 bases, the J end by 2 bases, with 12 bases between. CDR1 is SQVTM and CDR2 is ANQGSEA in the germline V gene. Supplemented by reference TRBV29-1 and TRBJ2-5, the full variable domain reads SAVISQKPSRDICQRGTSLTIQCQVDSQVTMMFWYRQQPGQSLTLIATANQGSEATYESGFVIDKFPISRPNLTFSTLTVSNMSPEDSSIYLCSVLGRGQETQYFGPGTRLLVL.